The 6 T cell receptor beta chains below come from one sample, sequenced in a study of molecular identifiers for immune sequencing clone quantification. Each CDR3 protein gets one entry after TCRdb re-called the PCR reads with MiXCR. The top ten clones hold 0.7% to 1% of a sample with about 640,000 distinct CDR3 sequences, less than 20% of them seen once. The sample taken for sequencing was naive CD8+ T cells from blood, with Jurkat cell RNA spiked in. Noted subset: FACS-sorted CD8+CD4-CCR7+CD45RA+ naive T cells. Every receptor here comes from a human donor in good health. Some libraries in this study had Jurkat cell RNA spiked in.

The chain carries TRBV3-1 and TRBJ2-7; TRBD1 agrees at 7 bases. Germline values: CDR1 LGHDT, CDR2 YNNKEL (reference sequence). The trim removed 2 bases at V and 3 bases at J, leaving 7 bases unmatched. This CDR3 comprises 15 residues. The CDR3 DNA follows: TGTGCCAGCAGCCAATCCCGGGACAGCATCTACGAGCAGTACTTC. This encodes CASSQSRDSIYEQYF.

At least ten counts were recorded for this clonotype. This chain links TRBV20-1 with TRBJ2-3; 8 bases align to TRBD1. Germline CDR1 and CDR2: DFQATT and SNEGSKA (reference sequence). The ends lost 1 base at V and 3 bases at J; junction bases unmatched: 6. The CDR3 consists of 15 residues. Here the CDR3 DNA reads TGCAGTGCTAGAGGTTGGACAGGGAAAACAGATACGCAGTATTTT. Its protein is CSARGWTGKTDTQYF.

This clonotype was counted a few times. The chain is built from TRBV6-2 or TRBV6-3 and TRBJ2-1; 11 nucleotides agree with TRBD2. V shed 5 bases, J shed 0 bases, and the junction held 6 bases outside the gene matches. The length of the CDR3 is 17 residues. Germline V gives CDR1 MNHEY, CDR2 SVGEGT. The CDR3 DNA sequence: TGTGCCAGCAGTAGAGGGACTAGCGGACCCTCCTACAATGAGCAGTTCTTC. Its translation: CASSRGTSGPSYNEQFF.

With regard to this clonotype: A read error may explain this, as a much larger clone is one base away. The chain couples TRBV3-1 to TRBJ2-3; no definite D call. Germline V gives CDR1 LGHDT, CDR2 YNNKEL (reference sequence). Trimming left V 1 base short and J 5 bases short, with 13 bases between. The CDR3 is made up of 15 amino acids. In DNA, the CDR3 is TGTGCCAGCAGCCAAGTTTCGAGACTCATAGATACGCAGTATTTT. This encodes CASSQVSRLIDTQYF.

This clonotype has at least ten counts. V is TRBV2 and J is TRBJ1-1; a weak D match, TRBD1 (5 bases). Germline CDR1 is SNHLY and CDR2 is FYNNEI. The ends were cut back, 9 bases at V and 1 base at J, with 18 bases in the middle. The CDR3 has 15 residues. The CDR3 DNA follows: TGTGCCAGTCGAGAGGCGTCAGGGTGGAACACTGAAGCTTTCTTT. Encoded protein: CASREASGWNTEAFF.

The J gene is TRBJ2-7, the V gene TRBV19, with unresolved D. Germline lookup yields CDR1 LNHDA and CDR2 SQIVND (reference sequence). The CDR3 is 14 residues long. The V end lost 5 bases, the J end lost 0 bases, and 11 bases lay between the germline ends. The DNA of the CDR3 is TGTGCCAGTAGTCTGTCCAGCACCTCCTACGAGCAGTACTTC. Translated, it gives CASSLSSTSYEQYF.